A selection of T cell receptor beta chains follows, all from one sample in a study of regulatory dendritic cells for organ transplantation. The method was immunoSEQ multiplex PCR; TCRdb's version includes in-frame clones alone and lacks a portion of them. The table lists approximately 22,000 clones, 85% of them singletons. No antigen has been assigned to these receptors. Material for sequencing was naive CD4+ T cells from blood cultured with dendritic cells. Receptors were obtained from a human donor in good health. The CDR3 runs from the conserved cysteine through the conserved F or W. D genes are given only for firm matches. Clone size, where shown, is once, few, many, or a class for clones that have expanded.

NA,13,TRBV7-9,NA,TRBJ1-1,CASSLSSNTEAFF,TGTGCCAGCAGCTTATCTTCCAACACTGAAGCTTTCTTT
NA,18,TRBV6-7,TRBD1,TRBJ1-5,CASSYFLDRDGIWQPQHF,TGTGCCAGCAGTTACTTTTTGGACAGGGACGGGATTTGGCAGCCCCAGCATTTT
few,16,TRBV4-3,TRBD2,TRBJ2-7,CASSQDFGGGSGEQYF,TGCGCCAGCAGCCAAGATTTTGGGGGAGGGTCGGGTGAGCAGTACTTC
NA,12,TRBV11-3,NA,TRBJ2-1,CASSDTVGRQFF,TGTGCCAGCAGCGATACGGTGGGAAGGCAGTTCTTC
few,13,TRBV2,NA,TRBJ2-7,CASSASSNYEQYF,TGTGCCAGCAGTGCGAGCAGCAACTACGAGCAGTACTTC
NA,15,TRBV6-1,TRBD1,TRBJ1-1,CASSQNYRGNTEAFF,TGTGCCAGCAGCCAAAACTACAGGGGGAATACTGAAGCTTTCTTT
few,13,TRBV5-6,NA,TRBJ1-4,CASSLRWGGLVFF,TGTGCCAGCAGCTTAAGGTGGGGCGGATTAGTGTTTTTT
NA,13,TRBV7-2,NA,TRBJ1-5,CASSFSGHQPQHF,TGTGCCAGCAGCTTTTCAGGGCATCAGCCCCAGCATTTT
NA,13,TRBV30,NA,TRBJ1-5,CAWSVRSNQPQHF,TGTGCCTGGAGTGTACGCAGCAATCAGCCCCAGCATTTT
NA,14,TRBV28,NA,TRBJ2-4,CASSLTGAKNIQYF,TGTGCCAGCAGTTTGACGGGGGCCAAAAACATTCAGTACTTC
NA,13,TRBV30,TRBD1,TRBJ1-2,CAWTGQFNYGYTF,TGTGCCTGGACGGGACAGTTTAACTATGGCTACACCTTC
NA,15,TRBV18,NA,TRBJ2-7,CASSPYRDSSYEQYF,TGTGCCAGCTCACCGTACCGGGACTCCTCCTACGAGCAGTACTTC
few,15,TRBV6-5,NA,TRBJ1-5,CASSPDRGSNQPQHF,TGTGCCAGCAGCCCGGATCGGGGCAGCAATCAGCCCCAGCATTTT
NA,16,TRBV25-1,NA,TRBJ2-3,CASSEYPPKAADTQYF,TGTGCCAGCAGTGAATATCCCCCTAAAGCTGCAGATACGCAGTATTTT
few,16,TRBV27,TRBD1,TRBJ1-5,CASSSRTGGAEQPQHF,TGTGCCAGCAGTTCCCGAACAGGGGGCGCAGAACAGCCCCAGCATTTT
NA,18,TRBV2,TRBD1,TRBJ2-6,CASSEFGQGRSGANVLTF,TGTGCCAGCAGTGAATTCGGACAGGGACGCTCTGGGGCCAACGTCCTGACTTTC
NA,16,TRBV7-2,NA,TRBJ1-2,CASSLYGLGVEYGYTF,TGTGCCAGCAGCTTATACGGGTTGGGAGTGGAATATGGCTACACCTTC
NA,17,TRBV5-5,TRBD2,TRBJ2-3,CASSQRQTSGSTDTQYF,TGTGCCAGCAGCCAAAGACAGACTAGCGGAAGCACAGATACGCAGTATTTT
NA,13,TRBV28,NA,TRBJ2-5,CASSTRLSETQYF,TGTGCCAGCAGTACGAGACTAAGCGAGACCCAGTACTTC
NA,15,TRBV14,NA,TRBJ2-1,CASSQDWLTTNEQFF,TGTGCCAGCAGCCAAGATTGGCTAACCACCAATGAGCAGTTCTTC
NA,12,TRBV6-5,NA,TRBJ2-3,CASSGGSDTQYF,TGTGCCAGCAGTGGGGGGTCAGATACGCAGTATTTT
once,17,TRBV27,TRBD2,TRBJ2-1,CASSFSVFAGGYNEQFF,TGTGCCAGCAGTTTTTCTGTATTCGCGGGAGGTTACAATGAGCAGTTCTTC
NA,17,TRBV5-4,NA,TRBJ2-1,CASSPWGETSSYNEQFF,TGTGCCAGCAGCCCATGGGGTGAGACCAGCTCCTACAATGAGCAGTTCTTC
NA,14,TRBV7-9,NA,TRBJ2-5,CASSLWVTSGTQYF,TGTGCCAGCAGCCTCTGGGTAACGTCGGGGACCCAGTACTTC
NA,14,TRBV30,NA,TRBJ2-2,CAYDRHTNTGELFF,TGTGCCTATGACAGACATACCAACACCGGGGAGCTGTTTTTT
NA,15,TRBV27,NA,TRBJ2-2,CASSRRTAYTGELFF,TGTGCCAGCAGTCGGCGGACAGCTTACACCGGGGAGCTGTTTTTT
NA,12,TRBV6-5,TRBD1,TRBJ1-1,CASSSDRVGAFF,TGTGCCAGCAGTTCCGACAGGGTGGGAGCTTTCTTT
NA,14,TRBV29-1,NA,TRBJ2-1,CSATGPSGYNEQFF,TGCAGCGCCACGGGCCCCAGCGGCTACAATGAGCAGTTCTTC
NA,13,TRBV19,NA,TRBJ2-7,CASSIKAGYEQYF,TGTGCCAGTAGTATAAAGGCAGGCTACGAGCAGTACTTC
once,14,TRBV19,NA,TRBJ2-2,CASGVAPNTGELFF,TGTGCCAGTGGGGTGGCACCGAACACCGGGGAGCTGTTTTTT
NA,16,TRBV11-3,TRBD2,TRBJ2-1,CASSLDSGRARNEQFF,TGTGCCAGCAGCTTAGATAGCGGGAGGGCCCGTAATGAGCAGTTCTTC
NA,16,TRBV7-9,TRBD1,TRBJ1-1,CASSSRQGALNTEAFF,TGTGCCAGCAGCTCGAGACAGGGGGCTTTGAACACTGAAGCTTTCTTT
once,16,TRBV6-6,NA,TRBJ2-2,CASRSPDSADTGELFF,TGTGCCAGCAGATCCCCCGACTCGGCGGACACCGGGGAGCTGTTTTTT
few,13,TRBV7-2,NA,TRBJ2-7,CASSLVLDYEQYF,TGTGCCAGCAGCTTAGTTCTTGACTACGAGCAGTACTTC
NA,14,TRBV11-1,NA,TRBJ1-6,CASSGQLGRSPLHF,TGTGCCAGCAGCGGACAGCTAGGGAGATCACCCCTCCACTTT
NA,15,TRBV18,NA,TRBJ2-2,CASSPETGFTGELFF,TGTGCCAGCTCACCGGAAACAGGGTTCACCGGGGAGCTGTTTTTT
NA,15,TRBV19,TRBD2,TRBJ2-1,CASSIVAGDYNEQFF,TGTGCCAGTAGTATAGTGGCGGGAGACTACAATGAGCAGTTCTTC
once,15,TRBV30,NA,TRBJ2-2,CAWSAIDRDGGELFF,TGTGCCTGGAGCGCAATAGACCGAGATGGCGGGGAGCTGTTTTTT
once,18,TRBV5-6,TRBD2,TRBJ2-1,CASSLRLAGVVSYNEQFF,TGTGCCAGCAGCCTTAGACTAGCGGGGGTGGTCTCCTACAATGAGCAGTTCTTC
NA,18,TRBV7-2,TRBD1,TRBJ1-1,CASSLRYPGGAMNTEAFF,TGTGCCAGCAGCTTACGTTACCCAGGGGGCGCCATGAACACTGAAGCTTTCTTT
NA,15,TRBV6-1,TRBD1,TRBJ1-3,CASSSLGQFGNTIYF,TGTGCCAGCAGTTCTTTGGGACAGTTTGGAAACACCATATATTTT
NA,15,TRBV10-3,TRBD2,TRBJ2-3,CAISGSGGATDTQYF,TGTGCCATCAGTGGTAGCGGGGGGGCAACAGATACGCAGTATTTT
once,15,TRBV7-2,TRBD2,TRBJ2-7,CASSLQGLAGVEQYF,TGTGCCAGCAGCCTCCAGGGACTAGCGGGAGTCGAGCAGTACTTC
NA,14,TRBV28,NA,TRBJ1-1,CASSPHVRGTEAFF,TGTGCCAGCAGCCCTCATGTGAGGGGCACTGAAGCTTTCTTT
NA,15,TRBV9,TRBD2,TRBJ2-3,CASSMTSGPTDTQYF,TGTGCCAGCAGCATGACTAGCGGACCTACAGATACGCAGTATTTT
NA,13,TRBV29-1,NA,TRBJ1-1,CSVESREGTEAFF,TGCAGCGTTGAAAGCAGGGAGGGAACTGAAGCTTTCTTT
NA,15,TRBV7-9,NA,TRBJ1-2,CASSLEGVDNYGYTF,TGTGCCAGCAGCTTAGAGGGCGTGGACAACTATGGCTACACCTTC
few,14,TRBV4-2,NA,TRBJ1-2,CASSQASRNYGYTF,TGTGCCAGCAGCCAAGCCTCCAGGAACTATGGCTACACCTTC
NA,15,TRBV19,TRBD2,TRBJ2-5,CASTASAGGSETQYF,TGTGCCAGTACGGCCTCCGCGGGGGGGAGTGAGACCCAGTACTTC
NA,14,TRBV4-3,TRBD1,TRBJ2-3,CASSPGQGTDTQYF,TGCGCCAGCAGCCCCGGACAGGGAACAGATACGCAGTATTTT
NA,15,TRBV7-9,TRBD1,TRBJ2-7,CASSLRQGGAYEQYF,TGTGCCAGCAGCTTAAGACAGGGGGGCGCCTACGAGCAGTACTTC
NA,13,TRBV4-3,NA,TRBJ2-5,CASSQYWGETQYF,TGCGCCAGCAGCCAATACTGGGGGGAGACCCAGTACTTC
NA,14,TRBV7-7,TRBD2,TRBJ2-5,CASSFGLAEETQYF,TGTGCTAGCAGCTTTGGACTAGCTGAAGAGACCCAGTACTTC
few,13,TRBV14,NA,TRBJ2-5,CASSQDIRGTQYF,TGTGCCAGCAGCCAAGATATCCGGGGGACCCAGTACTTC